The 27 T cell receptor beta chains below come from one sample, sequenced in a study of T cell repertoires in cytomegalovirus infection. MiXCR, applied by TCRdb to the reads, yields one record per CDR3 protein. There are about 360,000 distinct CDR3 sequences in the sample; roughly 18% occur only once, and 8.5% to 10% lies in the top ten. Source material: PBMCs. Source of these receptors: a human donor in good health (CMV status not recorded). Some clones in this sample may be carry-over from other donors' samples.

This clonotype appeared a few times. The genes are TRBV14 and TRBJ2-2, with D hard to call. Germline CDR1 reads SGHDN; CDR2 reads FVKESK. Trimming removed 1 base from V and 0 bases from J, with 3 bases in between. This CDR3 is 14 amino acids long. The CDR3 here is CASSQVANTGELFF. CDR3 DNA: TGTGCCAGCAGCCAAGTTGCGAACACCGGGGAGCTGTTTTTT.

The J gene is TRBJ2-5, the V gene TRBV28; 8 nucleotides match TRBD2. CDR1 and CDR2 from the germline V gene are MDHEN and SYDVKM. The CDR3 runs to 11 residues. J lost 7 bases, V lost 11 bases, and 6 bases had no gene match. In DNA, the CDR3 is TGTGCCTCGGGGGGGGCGACGACCCAGTACTTC. It encodes CASGGATTQYF.

This clonotype was counted many times. V and J are TRBV28 and TRBJ2-4, with D possibly being TRBD2 (6 bases). V shed 6 bases and J shed 0 bases, with 12 bases lying between them. The germline gives CDR1 MDHEN, CDR2 SYDVKM. The CDR3 is 15 residues long. Here the CDR3 reads CASSRGSLAKNIQYF. CDR3 coding DNA: TGTGCCAGCAGCCGGGGGAGTCTAGCCAAAAACATTCAGTACTTC.

As to this clonotype: An end of the junction does not agree with germline; a read error may underlie this. The chain has TRBV5-3 and TRBJ2-1; 7 bases agree with TRBD2. TRBV5-3 is reported as an ORF; its role is uncertain. The CDR3 runs 15 residues. CDR3 loop: CASSLGGSTYHEQFF. DNA of the CDR3: TGTGCCAGCAGCTTGGGCGGGAGTACCTACCATGAGCAGTTCTTC.

This clonotype appeared many times. V and J are TRBV19 and TRBJ2-5, with unresolved D. This CDR3 contains 15 residues. Germline assignment: CDR1 LNHDA and CDR2 SQIVND (reference sequence). V was trimmed by 6 bases and J by 2 bases, leaving 16 bases between them. The CDR3: CASSRQGNPQETQYF. The CDR3 DNA is TGTGCCAGTAGCAGACAAGGGAACCCTCAAGAGACCCAGTACTTC.

The genes are TRBV5-1 and TRBJ2-1; maybe TRBD2 (5 bases). Deletions cut 4 bases from V and 13 bases from J, with 12 bases between. CDR3 length: 11 amino acids. CDR1 is SGHRS and CDR2 is YFSETQ in the germline V gene. The CDR3 protein is CASSLQRTQFF. In DNA, the CDR3 is TGCGCCAGCAGCCTACAGCGGACCCAGTTCTTC.

As DNA, the CDR3 is TGCAGTGCTAGAGATAACTGGTACGGGGACTACGAGCAGTACTTC. It codes for CSARDNWYGDYEQYF. This chain joins TRBV20-1 and TRBJ2-7; a weak D match, TRBD2 (5 bases). From germline, CDR1 is DFQATT and CDR2 SNEGSKA (reference sequence). Deletions cut 0 bases from V and 3 bases from J, with 15 bases between. The CDR3 length is 15 residues.

This clonotype was seen ten or more times. The rearrangement uses TRBV12-3 or TRBV12-4 and TRBJ1-2; the match to TRBD1 covers 8 bases. The V gene end was trimmed by 5 bases and the J gene end by 8 bases; junction bases not matched to a gene: 7. The CDR3 length is 13 residues. The CDR3 here is CASSPGQGVGYTF. In DNA form, the CDR3 reads TGTGCCAGCAGTCCCGGACAGGGTGTCGGCTACACCTTC.

On this clonotype itself: A read error is possible here, since a much larger clone lies one base away. The V call is TRBV19, the J call TRBJ1-1; perhaps TRBD1 as D (5 bases). CDR1 is LNHDA and CDR2 is SQIVND in the germline V gene (reference sequence). This CDR3 is 16 amino acids long. V was pared by 4 bases and J by 4 bases, with 19 bases between. The CDR3 loop is CASSTYQQGGGTEAFF. The CDR3 bases are TGTGCCAGTAGTACCTACCAGCAGGGTGGAGGCACTGAAGCTTTCTTT.

A word on this clonotype: A clone one base away is much larger, so this may be a read error. In this CDR3 the conserved last residue, phenylalanine or tryptophan, is missing, so a read error is likely. This rearrangement joins TRBV12-3 or TRBV12-4 to TRBJ1-4; unclear D gene. This CDR3 is built from 12 residues. The V and J ends lost 5 bases and 10 bases respectively, with 11 bases between them. CDR3 loop: CASSHIDGKLFV. Written as DNA, the CDR3 is TGTGCCAGCAGTCATATCGATGGAAAACTGTTTGTT.

This clonotype was recorded a few times. This sequence joins TRBV29-1 and TRBJ2-5; 8 nucleotides align to TRBD2. The CDR3 runs 12 residues. In germline, CDR1 is SQVTM, CDR2 ANQGSEA. Trimming removed 6 bases from V and 5 bases from J; junction bases left unmatched: 5. CDR3: CSVTGGGETQYF. CDR3 sequence (DNA): TGCAGCGTGACCGGCGGGGGGGAGACCCAGTACTTC.

This clonotype was picked up a small number of times. The genes are TRBV3-1 and TRBJ2-4; 9 positions match TRBD2. From germline, CDR1 is LGHDT and CDR2 YNNKEL (reference sequence). This CDR3 contains 17 residues. Trimming at V came to 4 bases and at J to 5 bases, leaving 12 bases not matched to a gene. CDR3 in amino acids: CASSPVAGGPIENIQYF. The CDR3 nucleotides read TGTGCCAGCAGCCCCGTCGCGGGAGGGCCAATAGAAAACATTCAGTACTTC.

The chain employs TRBV9 and TRBJ2-3, with D possibly matching TRBD2 (6 bases). V was clipped by 0 bases and J by 2 bases, with 16 bases between them. The length of the CDR3 is 17 residues. Per the germline V gene, CDR1 is SGDLS and CDR2 is YYNGEE. Here the CDR3 reads CASSVEIAVPSTDTQYF. For the CDR3, the DNA is TGTGCCAGCAGCGTAGAAATAGCGGTGCCCTCCACAGATACGCAGTATTTT.

This clonotype was observed at least ten times. The chain uses TRBV7-2 and TRBJ2-5; weak D call: TRBD2 (6 bases). The CDR3 has 18 residues. V gave up 5 bases and J gave up 4 bases, with 26 bases separating them. CDR1 is SGHTA and CDR2 is FQGNSA in the germline V gene. The chain's CDR3 is CASSPGKTVTLGGETQYF. For the CDR3, the DNA is TGTGCCAGCAGCCCCGGGAAGACAGTGACATTGGGGGGAGAGACCCAGTACTTC.

The chain has TRBV27 and TRBJ2-7; D might be TRBD2 (5 bases). The CDR3 has 13 residues. The germline V gene encodes CDR1 MNHEY and CDR2 SMNVEV (reference sequence). Trimming stripped 6 bases from V and 5 bases from J, with 14 bases between. CDR3 residues: CASSRKEADEQYF. The DNA for the CDR3 is TGTGCCAGCAGCCGTAAGGAGGCCGACGAGCAGTACTTC.

This clonotype was seen a few times. The V call is TRBV20-1, the J call TRBJ2-5; D is unclear. Per germline, CDR1 DFQATT and CDR2 SNEGSKA (reference sequence). V dropped 3 bases and J dropped 2 bases, with 16 bases sitting between them. This CDR3 is 15 amino acids long. In DNA form, the CDR3 reads TGCAGTGCTAGTGAGGCGTTTGGGAATCAAGAGACCCAGTACTTC. Translation: CSASEAFGNQETQYF.

This sequence joins TRBV7-2 and TRBJ2-3, with D uncertain. The CDR3 is made up of 13 amino acids. Germline V gives CDR1 SGHTA, CDR2 FQGNSA. Trimming took 4 bases from V and 2 from J, leaving 7 bases between them. CDR3 region: CASSSANTDTQYF. The CDR3, as DNA: TGTGCCAGCAGCTCTGCGAACACAGATACGCAGTATTTT.

This clonotype was detected a few times. The rearrangement links TRBV20-1 to TRBJ2-7; weak D call: TRBD1 (6 bases). The length of the CDR3 is 12 residues. The V gene's germline CDR1 is DFQATT and CDR2 SNEGSKA (reference sequence). Trimming left V 6 bases short and J 4 bases short, with 13 bases between. The DNA for the CDR3 is TGCAGTGCAACCGACAGGATATACGAGCAGTACTTC. This encodes CSATDRIYEQYF.

This clonotype has a count of ten or more. V gene TRBV7-2 combines with J gene TRBJ1-5; TRBD1 is a possible D gene (5 bases). The CDR3 is 14 residues long. Germline CDR1 and CDR2: SGHTA and FQGNSA. V shed 3 bases and J shed 8 bases, with 14 bases lying between them. This CDR3 reads CASSFGGPGKPQHF. The CDR3 DNA follows: TGTGCCAGCAGCTTCGGGGGTCCAGGGAAGCCCCAGCATTTT.

This clonotype showed up just a few times. This chain uses TRBV30 with TRBJ2-3, with a possible D match to TRBD2 (7 bases). CDR1 is GTSNPN and CDR2 is SVGIG in the germline V gene (reference sequence). The V gene lost 3 bases and the J gene lost 1 base, with 11 bases spanning the gap. CDR3 length equals 14 residues. CDR3 DNA sequence: TGTGCCTGGAGAGGGGGGGACCGCACAGATACGCAGTATTTT. Translating it yields CAWRGGDRTDTQYF.

The V gene is TRBV29-1, the J gene TRBJ2-3, with 11 bases fitting TRBD2. Looked up from germline, CDR1 is SQVTM and CDR2 is ANQGSEA. The V and J ends lost 2 bases and 3 bases, in that order; junction bases with no gene match: 1. The CDR3 runs 14 residues. CDR3 nucleotide sequence: TGCAGCGTTGAAACTAGCGGGAGAACAGATACGCAGTATTTT. Residues: CSVETSGRTDTQYF.

This clonotype was recorded a few times. J is TRBJ2-1 and V is TRBV28, with a weak D call TRBD2 (7 bases). The CDR3 totals 14 residues. Trimming stripped 3 bases from V and 9 bases from J, with 15 bases between. The germline gives CDR1 MDHEN, CDR2 SYDVKM. In nucleotides, the CDR3 is TGTGCCAGCAGTTTGACGTACAGGGAGGGTGAGCAGTTCTTC. The encoded protein is CASSLTYREGEQFF.

Ten or more counts support this clonotype. This chain links TRBV7-8 with TRBJ2-1; D is undetermined. CDR3 length: 16 residues. Trimming took off 1 base at V and 2 bases at J, with 12 bases between the two ends. Germline V gene sequence: CDR1 SGHVS, CDR2 FQNEAQ. Written as DNA, the CDR3 is TGTGCCAGCAGCTTAGAAAAAGCGCCGCCCTACAATGAGCAGTTCTTC. It is translated as CASSLEKAPPYNEQFF.

The rearrangement links TRBV5-6 to TRBJ2-7; D is unresolved. Germline CDR1 SGHDT, CDR2 YYEEEE. V shed 2 bases and J shed 3 bases, with 12 bases lying between them. The CDR3 has 14 amino acids. The CDR3 DNA sequence: TGTGCCAGCAGCTTCGTTCAGGATATCTACGAGCAGTACTTC. Amino acids: CASSFVQDIYEQYF.

The genes are TRBV19 and TRBJ2-1; D is ambiguous. This CDR3 is built from 15 residues. Between the trimmed V and J ends, which lost 7 bases and 0 bases, there was a span of 13 bases. Germline values: CDR1 LNHDA, CDR2 SQIVND (reference sequence). CDR3 sequence reads: CASTFRLYSYNEQFF. In nucleotides, the CDR3 is TGTGCCAGTACCTTCCGCCTGTACTCCTACAATGAGCAGTTCTTC.

This clonotype was counted many times. This chain links TRBV11-2 with TRBJ1-5, with D possibly being TRBD1 (5 bases). The CDR3 runs 13 residues. Germline loops: CDR1 SGHAT, CDR2 FQNNGV. V gave up 5 bases and J gave up 7 bases, with 12 bases separating them. The CDR3 reads CASSDQQDQPQHF. The DNA of the CDR3 is TGTGCCAGCAGCGACCAACAGGACCAGCCCCAGCATTTT.

This clonotype was observed a few times. The chain links TRBV12-3 or TRBV12-4 to TRBJ2-5; perhaps TRBD1 as D (6 bases). V lost 8 bases, J lost 7 bases, and 17 bases lay in between. The CDR3 length is 13 residues. Here the CDR3 reads CASGEQGSGTQYF. The CDR3 coding sequence is TGTGCCAGCGGAGAGCAGGGGTCGGGGACCCAGTACTTC.